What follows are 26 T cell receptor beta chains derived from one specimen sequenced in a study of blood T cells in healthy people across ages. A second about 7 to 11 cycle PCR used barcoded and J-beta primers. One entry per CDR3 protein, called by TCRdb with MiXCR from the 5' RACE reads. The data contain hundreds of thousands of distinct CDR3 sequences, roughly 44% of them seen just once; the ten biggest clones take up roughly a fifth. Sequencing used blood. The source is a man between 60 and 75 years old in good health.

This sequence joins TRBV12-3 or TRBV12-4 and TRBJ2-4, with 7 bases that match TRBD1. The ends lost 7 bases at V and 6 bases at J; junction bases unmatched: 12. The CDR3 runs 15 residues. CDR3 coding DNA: TGTGCCAGCACCCAACGGACAGGCCATTCAAACATTCAGTACTTC. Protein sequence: CASTQRTGHSNIQYF.

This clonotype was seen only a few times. This CDR3 is CASSGQGDMSNQPQHF. For the CDR3, the DNA is TGTGCCAGCAGTGGACAGGGCGATATGAGCAATCAGCCCCAGCATTTT. V and J are TRBV12-3 or TRBV12-4 and TRBJ1-5; TRBD1 matches 8 bases. The length of the CDR3 is 16 residues. The J segment lost 1 base and the V segment lost 5 bases, leaving 7 bases of the junction unmatched.

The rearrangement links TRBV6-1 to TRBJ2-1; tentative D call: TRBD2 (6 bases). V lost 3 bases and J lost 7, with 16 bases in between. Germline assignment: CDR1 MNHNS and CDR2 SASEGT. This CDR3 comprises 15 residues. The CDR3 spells CASSDPPGSVNEQFF. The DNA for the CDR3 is TGTGCCAGCAGTGATCCCCCCGGGAGCGTGAATGAGCAGTTCTTC.

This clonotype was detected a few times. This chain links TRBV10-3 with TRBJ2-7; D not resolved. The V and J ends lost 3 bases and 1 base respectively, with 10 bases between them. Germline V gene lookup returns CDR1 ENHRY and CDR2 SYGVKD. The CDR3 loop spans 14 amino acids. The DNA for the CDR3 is TGTGCCATCAGTGACAGTGGTTATTCCTACGAGCAGTACTTC. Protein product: CAISDSGYSYEQYF.

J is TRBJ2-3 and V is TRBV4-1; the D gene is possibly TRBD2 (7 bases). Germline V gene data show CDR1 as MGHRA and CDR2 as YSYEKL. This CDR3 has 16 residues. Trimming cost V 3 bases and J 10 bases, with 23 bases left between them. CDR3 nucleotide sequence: TGCGCCAGCAGCCAGGAGGGGGGACTACCAGGTGGTGCGCAGTATTTT. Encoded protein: CASSQEGGLPGGAQYF.

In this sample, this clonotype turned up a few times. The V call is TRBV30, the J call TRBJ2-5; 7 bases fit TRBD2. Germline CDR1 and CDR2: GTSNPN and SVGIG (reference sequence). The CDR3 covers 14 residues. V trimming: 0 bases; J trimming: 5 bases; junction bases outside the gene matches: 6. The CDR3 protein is CAWSVGGGDETQYF. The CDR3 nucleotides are TGTGCCTGGAGTGTAGGTGGGGGGGATGAGACCCAGTACTTC.

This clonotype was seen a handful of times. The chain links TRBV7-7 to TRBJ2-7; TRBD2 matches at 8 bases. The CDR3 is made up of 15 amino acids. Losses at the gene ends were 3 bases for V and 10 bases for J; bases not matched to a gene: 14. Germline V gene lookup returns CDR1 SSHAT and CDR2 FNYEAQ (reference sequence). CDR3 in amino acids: CASSLSGGAADVQYF. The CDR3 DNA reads TGTGCCAGCAGCTTGAGCGGGGGCGCCGCGGATGTCCAGTACTTC. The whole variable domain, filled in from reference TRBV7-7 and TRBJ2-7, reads GAGVSQSPRYKVTKRGQDVTLRCDPISSHATLYWYQQALGQGPEFLTYFNYEAQPDKSGLPSDRFSAERPEGSISTLTIQRTEQRDSAMYRCASSLSGGAADVQYFGPGTRLTVT.

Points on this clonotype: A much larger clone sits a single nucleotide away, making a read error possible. As DNA, the CDR3 is TGTGCCAGCAGCTCCCGTCTCCAGACTAGCCAGGGCGAGCAGTACTTC. Translation: CASSSRLQTSQGEQYF. V and J are TRBV6-2 or TRBV6-3 and TRBJ2-4; 7 positions agree with TRBD2. The DNA end lines up better with TRBJ2-7; the J call may be wrong. CDR1 is MNHEY, CDR2 SVGEGT, per germline. The CDR3 runs to 16 residues.

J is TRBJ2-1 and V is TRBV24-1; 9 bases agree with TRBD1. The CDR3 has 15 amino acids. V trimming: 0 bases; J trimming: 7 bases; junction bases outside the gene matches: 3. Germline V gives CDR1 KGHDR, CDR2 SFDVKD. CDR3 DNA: TGTGCCACCAGTGATTTGGGACAGGGGACAAATGAGCAGTTCTTC. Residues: CATSDLGQGTNEQFF.

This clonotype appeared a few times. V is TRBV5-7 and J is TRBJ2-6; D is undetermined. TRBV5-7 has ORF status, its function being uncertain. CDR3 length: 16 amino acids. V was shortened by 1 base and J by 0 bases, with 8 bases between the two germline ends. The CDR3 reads CASSLLGYSGANVLTF. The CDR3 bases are TGTGCCAGCAGCTTGCTAGGTTACTCTGGGGCCAACGTCCTGACTTTC.

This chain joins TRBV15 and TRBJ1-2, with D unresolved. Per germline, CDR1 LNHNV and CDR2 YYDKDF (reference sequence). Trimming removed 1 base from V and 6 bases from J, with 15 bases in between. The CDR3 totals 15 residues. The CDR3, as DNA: TGTGCCACCAGCAGAGGCGGCGCGTCCGGGGATGGCTACACCTTC. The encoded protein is CATSRGGASGDGYTF.

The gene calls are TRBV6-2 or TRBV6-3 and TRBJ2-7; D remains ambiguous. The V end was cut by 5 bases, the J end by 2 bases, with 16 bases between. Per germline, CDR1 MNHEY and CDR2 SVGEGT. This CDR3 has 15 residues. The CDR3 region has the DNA TGTGCCAGCAGTCCCCATGACACGCGCGCCTACGAGCAGTACTTC. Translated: CASSPHDTRAYEQYF.

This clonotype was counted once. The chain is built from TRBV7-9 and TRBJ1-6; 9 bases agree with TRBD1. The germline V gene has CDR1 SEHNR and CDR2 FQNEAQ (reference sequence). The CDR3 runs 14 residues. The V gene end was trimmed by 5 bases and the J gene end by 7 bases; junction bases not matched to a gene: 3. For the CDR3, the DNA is TGTGCCAGCAGCGGACAGGGGCAAAATTCACCCCTCCACTTT. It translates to CASSGQGQNSPLHF.

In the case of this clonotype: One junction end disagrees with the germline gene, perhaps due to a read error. Here the CDR3 reads CASSGTGEETRYF. As DNA, the CDR3 is TGCGCCAGCAGCGGGACTGGGGAGGAGACCCGGTACTTC. The chain carries TRBV5-1 and TRBJ2-5, with a tentative D call TRBD2 (6 bases). The CDR3 has 13 amino acids. Germline V gene data show CDR1 as SGHRS and CDR2 as YFSETQ. Combining the CDR3 with reference TRBV5-1 and TRBJ2-5 gives the whole variable domain KAGVTQTPRYLIKTRGQQVTLSCSPISGHRSVSWYQQTPGQGLQFLFEYFSETQRNKGNFPGRFSGRQFSNSRSEMNVSTLELGDSALYLCASSGTGEETRYFGPGTRLLVL.

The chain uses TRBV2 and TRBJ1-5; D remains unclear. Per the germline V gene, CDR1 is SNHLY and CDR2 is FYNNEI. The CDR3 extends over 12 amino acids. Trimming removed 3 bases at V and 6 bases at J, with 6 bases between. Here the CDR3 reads CASSEATQPQHF. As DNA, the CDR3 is TGTGCCAGCAGTGAGGCCACTCAGCCCCAGCATTTT.

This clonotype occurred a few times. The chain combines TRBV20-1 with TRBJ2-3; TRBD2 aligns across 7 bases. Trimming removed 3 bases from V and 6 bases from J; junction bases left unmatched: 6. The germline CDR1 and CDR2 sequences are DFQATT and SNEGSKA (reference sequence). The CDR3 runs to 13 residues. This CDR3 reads CSARGGFGDTQYF. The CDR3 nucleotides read TGCAGTGCTAGGGGGGGGTTTGGGGATACGCAGTATTTT.

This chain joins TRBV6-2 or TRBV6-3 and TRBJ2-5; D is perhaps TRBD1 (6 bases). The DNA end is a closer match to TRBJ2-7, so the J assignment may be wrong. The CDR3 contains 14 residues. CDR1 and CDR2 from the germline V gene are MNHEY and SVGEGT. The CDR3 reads CASSYGAGVYEQYF. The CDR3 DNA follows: TGTGCCAGCAGTTATGGGGCAGGGGTGTACGAGCAGTACTTC.

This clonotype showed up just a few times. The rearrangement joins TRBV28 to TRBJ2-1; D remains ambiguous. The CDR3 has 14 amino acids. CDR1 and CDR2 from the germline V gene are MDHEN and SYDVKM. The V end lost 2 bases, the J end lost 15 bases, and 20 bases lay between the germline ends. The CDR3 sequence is CASSLPKLPWRTFF. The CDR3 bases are TGTGCCAGCAGTTTACCTAAGCTACCGTGGAGAACGTTCTTC.

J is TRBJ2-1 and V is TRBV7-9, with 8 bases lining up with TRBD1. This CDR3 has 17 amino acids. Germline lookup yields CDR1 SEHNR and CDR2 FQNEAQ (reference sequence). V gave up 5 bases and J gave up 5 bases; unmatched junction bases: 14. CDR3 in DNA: TGTGCCAGCAGCCCGGAACTGGACAGGGATAAGAACAATGAGCAGTTCTTC. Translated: CASSPELDRDKNNEQFF.

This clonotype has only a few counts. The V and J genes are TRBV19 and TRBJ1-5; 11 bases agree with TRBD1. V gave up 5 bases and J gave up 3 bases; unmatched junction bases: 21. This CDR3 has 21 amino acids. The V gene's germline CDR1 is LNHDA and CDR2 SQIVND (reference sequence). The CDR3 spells CASSSRTGGVARVLDNQPQHF. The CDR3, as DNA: TGTGCCAGTAGTTCCCGGACAGGGGGCGTCGCTAGGGTTTTGGACAATCAGCCCCAGCATTTT.

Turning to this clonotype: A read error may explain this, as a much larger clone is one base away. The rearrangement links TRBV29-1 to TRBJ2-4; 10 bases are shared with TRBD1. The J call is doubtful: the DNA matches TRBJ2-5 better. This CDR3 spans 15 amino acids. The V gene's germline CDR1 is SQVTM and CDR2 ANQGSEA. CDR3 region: CSVEFGQGGQETQYF. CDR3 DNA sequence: TGCAGCGTTGAATTTGGACAGGGGGGTCAAGAGACCCAGTACTTC.

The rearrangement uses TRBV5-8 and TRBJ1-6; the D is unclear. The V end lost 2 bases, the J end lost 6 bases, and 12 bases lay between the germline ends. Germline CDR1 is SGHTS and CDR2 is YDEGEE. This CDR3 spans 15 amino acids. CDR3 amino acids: CASSFALGVNSPLHF. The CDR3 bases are TGTGCCAGCAGCTTTGCTCTAGGAGTTAATTCACCCCTCCACTTT.

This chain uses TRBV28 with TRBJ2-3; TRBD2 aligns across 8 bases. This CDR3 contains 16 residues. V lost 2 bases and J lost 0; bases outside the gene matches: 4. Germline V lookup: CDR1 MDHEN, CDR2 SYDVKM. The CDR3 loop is CASSLLSSGSTDTQYF. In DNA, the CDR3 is TGTGCCAGCAGTTTACTTTCTAGCGGGAGCACAGATACGCAGTATTTT.

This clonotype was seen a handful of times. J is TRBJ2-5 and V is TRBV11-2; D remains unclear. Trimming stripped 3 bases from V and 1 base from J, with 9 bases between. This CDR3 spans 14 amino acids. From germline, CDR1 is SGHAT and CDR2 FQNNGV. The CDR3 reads CASSLTNVQETQYF. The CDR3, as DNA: TGTGCCAGCAGCTTGACAAACGTCCAAGAGACCCAGTACTTC. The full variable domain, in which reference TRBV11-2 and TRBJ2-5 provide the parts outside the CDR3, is EAGVAQSPRYKIIEKRQSVAFWCNPISGHATLYWYQQILGQGPKLLIQFQNNGVVDDSQLPKDRFSAERLKGVDSTLKIQPAKLEDSAVYLCASSLTNVQETQYFGPGTRLLVL.

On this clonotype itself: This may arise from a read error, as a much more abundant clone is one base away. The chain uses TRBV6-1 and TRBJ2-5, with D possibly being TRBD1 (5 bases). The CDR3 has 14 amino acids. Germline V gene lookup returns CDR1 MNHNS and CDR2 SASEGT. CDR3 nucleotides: TGTGCCAGCAGTAGATTACAGGTCCAAGAGGCCCAGTACTTC. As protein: CASSRLQVQEAQYF.

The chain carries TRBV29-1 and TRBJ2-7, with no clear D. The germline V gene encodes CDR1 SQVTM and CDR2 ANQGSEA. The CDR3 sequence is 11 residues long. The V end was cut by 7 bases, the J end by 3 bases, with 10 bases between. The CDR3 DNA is TGCAGCGGTGGTATTGGCTACGAGCAGTACTTC. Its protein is CSGGIGYEQYF.